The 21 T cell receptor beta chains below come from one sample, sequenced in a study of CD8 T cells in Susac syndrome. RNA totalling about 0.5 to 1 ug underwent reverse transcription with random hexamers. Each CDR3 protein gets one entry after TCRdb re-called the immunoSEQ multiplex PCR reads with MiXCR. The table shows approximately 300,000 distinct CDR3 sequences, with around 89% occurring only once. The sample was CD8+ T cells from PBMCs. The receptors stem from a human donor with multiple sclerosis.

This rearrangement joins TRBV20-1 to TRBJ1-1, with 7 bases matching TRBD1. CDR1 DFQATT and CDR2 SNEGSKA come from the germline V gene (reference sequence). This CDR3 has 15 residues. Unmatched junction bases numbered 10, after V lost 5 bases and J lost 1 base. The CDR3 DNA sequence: TGCAGTGCTGTAGAGGTCCCAGGGGGGAACACTGAAGCTTTCTTT. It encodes CSAVEVPGGNTEAFF.

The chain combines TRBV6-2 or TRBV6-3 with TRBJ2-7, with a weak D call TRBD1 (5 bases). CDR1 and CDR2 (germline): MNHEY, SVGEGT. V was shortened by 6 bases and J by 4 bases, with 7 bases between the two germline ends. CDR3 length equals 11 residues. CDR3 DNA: TGTGCCAGCAGAAAGGGGTACGAGCAGTACTTC. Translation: CASRKGYEQYF.

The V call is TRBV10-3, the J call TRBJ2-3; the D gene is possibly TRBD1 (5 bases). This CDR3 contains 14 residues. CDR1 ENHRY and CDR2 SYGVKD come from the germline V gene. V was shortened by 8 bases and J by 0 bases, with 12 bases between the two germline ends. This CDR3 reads CAIHTPGSTDTQYF. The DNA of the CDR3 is TGTGCCATCCACACCCCAGGGAGCACAGATACGCAGTATTTT.

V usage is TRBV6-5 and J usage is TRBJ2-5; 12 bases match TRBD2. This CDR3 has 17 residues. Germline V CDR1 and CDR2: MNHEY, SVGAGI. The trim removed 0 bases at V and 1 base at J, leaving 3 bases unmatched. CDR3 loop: CASSYSRLAGAQETQYF. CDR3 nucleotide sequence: TGTGCCAGCAGTTACTCGAGACTAGCGGGAGCCCAAGAGACCCAGTACTTC.

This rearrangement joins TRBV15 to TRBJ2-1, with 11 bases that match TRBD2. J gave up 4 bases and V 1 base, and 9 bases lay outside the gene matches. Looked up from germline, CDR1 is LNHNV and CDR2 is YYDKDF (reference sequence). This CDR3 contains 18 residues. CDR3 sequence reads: CATSRGPPGLADYNEQFF. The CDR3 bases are TGTGCCACCAGCAGAGGACCCCCGGGACTAGCGGATTACAATGAGCAGTTCTTC.

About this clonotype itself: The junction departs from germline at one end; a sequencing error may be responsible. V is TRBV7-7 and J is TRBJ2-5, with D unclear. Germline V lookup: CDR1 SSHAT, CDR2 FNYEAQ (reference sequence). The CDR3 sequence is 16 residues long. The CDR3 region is CASSLRTDLAKETQYF. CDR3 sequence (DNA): TGTGCTAGCAGCTTAAGGACGGATCTGGCAAAAGAGACCCAGTACTTC.

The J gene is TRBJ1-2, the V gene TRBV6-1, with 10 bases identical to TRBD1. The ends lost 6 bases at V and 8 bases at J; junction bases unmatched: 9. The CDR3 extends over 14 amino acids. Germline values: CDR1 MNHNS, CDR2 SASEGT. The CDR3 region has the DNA TGTGCCAGCAGGGGGACAGGGGAGGTCTTCGGCTACACCTTC. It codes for CASRGTGEVFGYTF.

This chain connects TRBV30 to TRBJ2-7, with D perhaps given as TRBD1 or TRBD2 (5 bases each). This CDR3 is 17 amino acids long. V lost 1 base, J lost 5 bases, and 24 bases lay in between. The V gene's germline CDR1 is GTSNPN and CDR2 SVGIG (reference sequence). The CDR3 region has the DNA TGTGCCTGGAGTGGAATAACCGGGACCGCTCGACTCCACGAGCAGTACTTC. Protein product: CAWSGITGTARLHEQYF.

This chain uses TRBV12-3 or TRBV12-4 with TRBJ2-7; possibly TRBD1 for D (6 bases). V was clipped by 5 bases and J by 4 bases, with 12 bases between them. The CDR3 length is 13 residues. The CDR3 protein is CASSPGHLYEQYF. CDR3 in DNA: TGTGCCAGCAGTCCGGGACATCTGTACGAGCAGTACTTC.

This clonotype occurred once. The CDR3 region has the DNA TGTGCCAGCAGCTTCGGACAGTTCAGCATTCAGTACTTC. The encoded protein is CASSFGQFSIQYF. The genes are TRBV5-6 and TRBJ2-4; a weak D match, TRBD1 (6 bases). The CDR3 spans 13 residues. Germline values: CDR1 SGHDT, CDR2 YYEEEE. The V and J ends lost 2 bases and 9 bases respectively, with 12 bases between them.

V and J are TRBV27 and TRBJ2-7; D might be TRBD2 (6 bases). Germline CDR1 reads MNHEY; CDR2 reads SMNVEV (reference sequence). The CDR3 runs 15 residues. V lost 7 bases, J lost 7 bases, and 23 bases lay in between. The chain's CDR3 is CASTPGVTGVEEQYF. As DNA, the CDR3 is TGTGCCAGCACCCCTGGGGTGACGGGAGTAGAAGAGCAGTACTTC.

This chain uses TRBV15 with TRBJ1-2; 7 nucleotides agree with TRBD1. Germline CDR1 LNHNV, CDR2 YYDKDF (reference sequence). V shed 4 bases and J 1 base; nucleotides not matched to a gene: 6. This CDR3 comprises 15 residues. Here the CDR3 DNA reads TGTGCCACCAGCATAACTGCAGGGGGTAACTATGGCTACACCTTC. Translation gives CATSITAGGNYGYTF. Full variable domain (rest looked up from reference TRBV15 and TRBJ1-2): DAMVIQNPRYQVTQFGKPVTLSCSQTLNHNVMYWYQQKSSQAPKLLFHYYDKDFNNEADTPDNFQSRRPNTSFCFLDIRSPGLGDTAMYLCATSITAGGNYGYTFGSGTRLTVV.

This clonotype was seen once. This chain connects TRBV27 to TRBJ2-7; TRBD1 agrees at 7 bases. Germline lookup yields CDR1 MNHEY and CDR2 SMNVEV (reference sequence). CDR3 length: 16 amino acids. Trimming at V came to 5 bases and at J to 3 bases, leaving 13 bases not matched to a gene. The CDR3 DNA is TGTGCCAGCAGTCCACTAATCTGGGGACAGAACTACGAGCAGTACTTC. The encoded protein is CASSPLIWGQNYEQYF.

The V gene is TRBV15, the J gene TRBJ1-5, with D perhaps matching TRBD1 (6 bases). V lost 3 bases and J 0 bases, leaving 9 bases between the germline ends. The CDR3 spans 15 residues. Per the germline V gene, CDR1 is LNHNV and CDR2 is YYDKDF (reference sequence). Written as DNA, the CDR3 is TGTGCCACCAGCAGGGCGACAGGTAGCAATCAGCCCCAGCATTTT. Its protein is CATSRATGSNQPQHF.

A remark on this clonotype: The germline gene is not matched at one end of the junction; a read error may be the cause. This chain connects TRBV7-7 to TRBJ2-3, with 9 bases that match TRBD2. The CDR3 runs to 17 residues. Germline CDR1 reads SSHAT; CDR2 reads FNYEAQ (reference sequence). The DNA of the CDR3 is TGTGCTAGCAGCCCGTCGCGGACTAGCGTTAACACAGATACGCAGTATTTT. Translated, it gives CASSPSRTSVNTDTQYF.

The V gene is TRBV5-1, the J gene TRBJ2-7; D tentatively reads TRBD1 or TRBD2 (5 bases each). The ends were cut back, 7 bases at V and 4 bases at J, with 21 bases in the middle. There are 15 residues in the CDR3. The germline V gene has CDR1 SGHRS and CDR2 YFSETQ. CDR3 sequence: CASGQGPFLGYEQYF. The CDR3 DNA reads TGCGCCAGCGGGCAGGGACCCTTTCTTGGGTACGAGCAGTACTTC.

CDR3 sequence (DNA): TGCAGCTCAAAGACTTTCATCACAGATACGCAGTATTTT. This encodes CSSKTFITDTQYF. The rearrangement joins TRBV29-1 to TRBJ2-3; D remains unclear. V lost 8 bases and J 2 bases, leaving 14 bases between the germline ends. This CDR3 contains 13 residues. Germline values: CDR1 SQVTM, CDR2 ANQGSEA.

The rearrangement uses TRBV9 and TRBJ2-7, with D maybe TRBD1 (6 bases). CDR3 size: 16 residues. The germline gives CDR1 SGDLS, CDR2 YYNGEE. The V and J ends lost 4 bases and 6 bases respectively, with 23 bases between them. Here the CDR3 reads CASSPGDDSRYGEQYF. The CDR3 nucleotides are TGTGCCAGCAGCCCAGGGGACGACTCGAGGTACGGCGAGCAGTACTTC.

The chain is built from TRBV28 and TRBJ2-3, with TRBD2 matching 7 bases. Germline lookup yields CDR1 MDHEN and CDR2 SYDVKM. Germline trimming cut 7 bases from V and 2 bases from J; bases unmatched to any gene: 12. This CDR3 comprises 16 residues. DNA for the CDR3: TGTGCCAGCACCGCGTGGGCGGGGGAGACCACAGATACGCAGTATTTT. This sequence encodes CASTAWAGETTDTQYF.

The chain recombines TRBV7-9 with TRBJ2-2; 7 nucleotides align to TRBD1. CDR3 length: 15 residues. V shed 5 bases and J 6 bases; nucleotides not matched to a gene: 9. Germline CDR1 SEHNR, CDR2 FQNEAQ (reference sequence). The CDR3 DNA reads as TGTGCCAGCAGCACAGGACAGGTGGTTGCCGGGGAGCTGTTTTTT. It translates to CASSTGQVVAGELFF.

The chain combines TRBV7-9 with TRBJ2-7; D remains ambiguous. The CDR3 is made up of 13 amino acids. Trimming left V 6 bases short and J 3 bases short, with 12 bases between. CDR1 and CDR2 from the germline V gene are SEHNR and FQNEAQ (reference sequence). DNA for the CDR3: TGTGCCAGCAGTCACCGACAAGACTACGAGCAGTACTTC. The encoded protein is CASSHRQDYEQYF.